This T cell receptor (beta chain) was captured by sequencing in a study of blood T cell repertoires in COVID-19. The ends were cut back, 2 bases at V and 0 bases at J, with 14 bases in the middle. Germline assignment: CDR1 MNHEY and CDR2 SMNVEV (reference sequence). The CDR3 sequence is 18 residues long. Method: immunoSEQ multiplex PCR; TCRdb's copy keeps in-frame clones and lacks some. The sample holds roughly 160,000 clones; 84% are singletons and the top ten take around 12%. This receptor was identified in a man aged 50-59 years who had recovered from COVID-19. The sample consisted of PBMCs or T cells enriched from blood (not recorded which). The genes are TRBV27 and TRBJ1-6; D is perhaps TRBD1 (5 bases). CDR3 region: CASSLRTRSSSYNSPLHF. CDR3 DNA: TGTGCCAGCAGTTTACGGACAAGATCGAGCTCCTATAATTCACCCCTCCACTTT.